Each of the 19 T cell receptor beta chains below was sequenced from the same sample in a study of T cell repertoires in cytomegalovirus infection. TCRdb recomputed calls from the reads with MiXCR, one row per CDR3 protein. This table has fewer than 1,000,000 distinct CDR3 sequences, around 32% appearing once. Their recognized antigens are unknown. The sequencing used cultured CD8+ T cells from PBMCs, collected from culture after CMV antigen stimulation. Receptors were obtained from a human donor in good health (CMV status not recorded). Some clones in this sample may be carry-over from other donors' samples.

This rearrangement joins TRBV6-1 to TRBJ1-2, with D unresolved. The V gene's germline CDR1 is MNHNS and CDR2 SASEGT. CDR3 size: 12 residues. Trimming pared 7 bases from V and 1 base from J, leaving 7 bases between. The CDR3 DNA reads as TGTGCCAGCATTTCAAGTAACTATGGCTACACCTTC. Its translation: CASISSNYGYTF.

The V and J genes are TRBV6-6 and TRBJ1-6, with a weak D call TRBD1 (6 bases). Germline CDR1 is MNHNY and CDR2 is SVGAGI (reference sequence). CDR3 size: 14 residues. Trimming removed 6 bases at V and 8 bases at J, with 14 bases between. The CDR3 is CASRERGVDSPLHF. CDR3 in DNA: TGTGCCAGCAGGGAAAGGGGGGTTGATTCACCCCTCCACTTT.

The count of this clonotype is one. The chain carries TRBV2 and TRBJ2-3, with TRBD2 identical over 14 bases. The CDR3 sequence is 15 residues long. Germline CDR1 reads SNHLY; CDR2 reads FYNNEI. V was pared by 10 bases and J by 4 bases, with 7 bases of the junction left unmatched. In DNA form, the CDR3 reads TGTGCCACCTTCGGGACTAGCGGGGGCCCAGATACGCAGTATTTT. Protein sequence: CATFGTSGGPDTQYF.

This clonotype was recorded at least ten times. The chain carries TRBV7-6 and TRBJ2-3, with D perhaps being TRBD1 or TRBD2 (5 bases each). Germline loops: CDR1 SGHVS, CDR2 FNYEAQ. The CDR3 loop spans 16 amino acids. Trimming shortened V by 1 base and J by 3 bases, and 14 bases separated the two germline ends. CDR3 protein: CASSLVWGSRTDTQYF. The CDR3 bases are TGTGCCAGCAGCTTAGTTTGGGGGTCCAGGACAGATACGCAGTATTTT. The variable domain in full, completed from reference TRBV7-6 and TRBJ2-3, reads GAGVSQSPRYKVTKRGQDVALRCDPISGHVSLYWYRQALGQGPEFLTYFNYEAQQDKSGLPNDRFSAERPEGSISTLTIQRTEQRDSAMYRCASSLVWGSRTDTQYFGPGTRLTVL.

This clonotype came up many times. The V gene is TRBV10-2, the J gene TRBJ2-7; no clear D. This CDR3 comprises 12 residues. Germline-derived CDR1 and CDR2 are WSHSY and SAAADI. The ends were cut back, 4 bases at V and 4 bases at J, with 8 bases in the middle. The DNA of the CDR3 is TGCGCCAGCAGTGGGCCTCGATACGAGCAGTACTTC. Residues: CASSGPRYEQYF.

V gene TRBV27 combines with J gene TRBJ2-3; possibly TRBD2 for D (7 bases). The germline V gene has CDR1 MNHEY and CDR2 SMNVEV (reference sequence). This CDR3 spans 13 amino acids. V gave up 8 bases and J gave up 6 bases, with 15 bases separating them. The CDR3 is CASGGGLVDTQYF. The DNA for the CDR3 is TGTGCCAGCGGCGGGGGCCTTGTGGATACGCAGTATTTT.

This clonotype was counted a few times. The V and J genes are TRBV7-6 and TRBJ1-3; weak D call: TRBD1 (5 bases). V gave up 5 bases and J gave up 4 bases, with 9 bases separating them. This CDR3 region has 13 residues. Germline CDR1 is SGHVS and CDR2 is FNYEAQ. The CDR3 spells CASSTGFGNTIYF. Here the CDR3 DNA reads TGTGCCAGCAGCACAGGTTTCGGAAACACCATATATTTT.

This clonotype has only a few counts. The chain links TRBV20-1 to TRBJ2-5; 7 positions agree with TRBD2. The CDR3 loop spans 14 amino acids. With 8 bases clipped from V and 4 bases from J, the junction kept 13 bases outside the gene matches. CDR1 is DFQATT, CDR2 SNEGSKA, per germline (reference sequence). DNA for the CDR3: TGCAGTCCGATGGATGGGGGGGGAGGAGAGACCCAGTACTTC. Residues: CSPMDGGGGETQYF.

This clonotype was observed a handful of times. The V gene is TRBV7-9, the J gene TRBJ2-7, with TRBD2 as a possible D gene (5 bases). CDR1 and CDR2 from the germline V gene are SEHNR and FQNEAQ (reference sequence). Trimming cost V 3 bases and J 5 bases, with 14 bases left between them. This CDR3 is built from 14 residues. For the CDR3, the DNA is TGTGCCAGCAGCTTTAGGGCGGGCGTCAACGAGCAGTACTTC. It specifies CASSFRAGVNEQYF.

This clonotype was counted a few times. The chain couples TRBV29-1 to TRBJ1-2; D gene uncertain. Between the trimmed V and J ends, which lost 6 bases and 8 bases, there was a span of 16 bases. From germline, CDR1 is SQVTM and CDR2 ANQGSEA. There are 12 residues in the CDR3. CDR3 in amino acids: CSVDLGVGGYTF. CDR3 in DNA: TGCAGCGTGGACCTTGGGGTGGGCGGCTACACCTTC.

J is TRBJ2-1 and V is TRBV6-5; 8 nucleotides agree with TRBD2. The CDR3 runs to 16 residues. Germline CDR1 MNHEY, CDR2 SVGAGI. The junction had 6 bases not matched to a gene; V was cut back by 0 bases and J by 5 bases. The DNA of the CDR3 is TGTGCCAGCAGTTACTCTTTCGGGGGGGTAAACAATGAGCAGTTCTTC. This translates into CASSYSFGGVNNEQFF.

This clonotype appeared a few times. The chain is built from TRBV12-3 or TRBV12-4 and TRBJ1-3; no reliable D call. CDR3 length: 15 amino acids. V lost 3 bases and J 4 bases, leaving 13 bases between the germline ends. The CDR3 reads CASSFGRPWGNTIYF. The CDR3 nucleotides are TGTGCCAGCAGTTTCGGACGACCTTGGGGAAACACCATATATTTT.

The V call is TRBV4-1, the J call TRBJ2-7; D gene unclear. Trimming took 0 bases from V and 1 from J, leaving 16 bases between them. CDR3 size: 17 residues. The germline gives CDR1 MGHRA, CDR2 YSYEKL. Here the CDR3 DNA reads TGCGCCAGCAGCCAAGATCGACCCCTTTGGCCTTCCTACGAGCAGTACTTC. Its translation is CASSQDRPLWPSYEQYF.

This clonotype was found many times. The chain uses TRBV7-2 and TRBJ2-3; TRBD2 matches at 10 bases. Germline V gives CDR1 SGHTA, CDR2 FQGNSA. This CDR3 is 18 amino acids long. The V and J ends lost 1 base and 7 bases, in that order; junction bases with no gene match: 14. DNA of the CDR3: TGTGCCAGCAGCTTAGTAGCGGGGGGACGACTATGGGCAAATACGCAGTATTTT. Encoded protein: CASSLVAGGRLWANTQYF.

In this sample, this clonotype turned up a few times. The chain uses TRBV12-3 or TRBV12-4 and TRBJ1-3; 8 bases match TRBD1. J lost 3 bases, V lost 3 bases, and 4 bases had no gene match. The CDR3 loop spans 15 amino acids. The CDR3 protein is CASSFQGAFGNTIYF. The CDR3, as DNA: TGTGCCAGCAGTTTTCAGGGGGCATTTGGAAACACCATATATTTT.

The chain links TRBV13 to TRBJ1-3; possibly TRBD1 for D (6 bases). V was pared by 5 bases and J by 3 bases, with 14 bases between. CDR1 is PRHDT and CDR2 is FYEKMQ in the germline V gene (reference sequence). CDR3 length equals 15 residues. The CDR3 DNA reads TGTGCCAGCAGCGAGCGGGGGGCCGATGGAAACACCATATATTTT. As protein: CASSERGADGNTIYF.

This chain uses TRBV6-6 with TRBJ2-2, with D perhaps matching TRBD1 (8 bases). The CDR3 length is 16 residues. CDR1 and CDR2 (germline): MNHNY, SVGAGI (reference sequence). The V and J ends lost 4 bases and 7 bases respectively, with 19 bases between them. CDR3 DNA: TGTGCCAGCAGTTCAGAGACAGGGGAGGGGATCGGGGAGCTGTTTTTT. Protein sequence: CASSSETGEGIGELFF.

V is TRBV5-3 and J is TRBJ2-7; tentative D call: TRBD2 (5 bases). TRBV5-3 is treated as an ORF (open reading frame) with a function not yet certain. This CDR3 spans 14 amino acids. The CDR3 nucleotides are TGTGCCAGCAGCTTAGAGGGTTGGTCCTACGAGCAGTACGTC. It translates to CASSLEGWSYEQYV.

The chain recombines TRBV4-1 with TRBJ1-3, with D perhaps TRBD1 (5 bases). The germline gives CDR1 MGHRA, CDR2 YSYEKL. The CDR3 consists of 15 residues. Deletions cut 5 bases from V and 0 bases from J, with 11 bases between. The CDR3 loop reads CASSYARVSGNTIYF. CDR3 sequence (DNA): TGCGCCAGCAGCTACGCCAGGGTCTCTGGAAACACCATATATTTT.